This TCR beta chain was captured by sequencing in a study of T cell changes during pregnancy in multiple sclerosis. Trimming shortened V by 2 bases and J by 2 bases, and 10 bases separated the two germline ends. There are 14 residues in the CDR3. Germline CDR1 reads SGHNT; CDR2 reads YYREEE (reference sequence). TCRdb's copy holds only in-frame clones and misses some; the assay was immunoSEQ multiplex PCR. The data contain 55,000 to 65,000 clones, roughly nine tenths of them singletons. The source was peripheral blood, collected in the first trimester of pregnancy. V and J are TRBV5-4 and TRBJ2-5; D is uncertain. The source is a female donor in good health, enrolled as a control in a pregnancy study. CDR3 DNA: TGTGCCAGCAGCTTACCAACTTTGCAAGAGACCCAGTACTTC. Translated, it gives CASSLPTLQETQYF.